The count of the clone carrying this TCR beta chain is one. The data were taken from a study of blood T cell repertoires in COVID-19. Produced via immunoSEQ multiplex PCR; TCRdb's table is partial and in-frame only. The data hold 90,000 to 100,000 clones, with approximately 82% observed a single time. Trimming took 5 bases from V and 0 from J; bases not matched to a gene: 8. This CDR3 contains 17 residues. From germline, CDR1 is LNHDA and CDR2 SQIVND (reference sequence). The rearrangement uses TRBV19 and TRBJ2-1, with 9 bases aligning to TRBD2. Sequencing was done on a sample of peripheral blood. The clonotype was recovered from a man between 70 and 80 years old with active or convalescent COVID-19. The CDR3 reads CASSGTSGSYSYNEQFF. The CDR3 DNA reads as TGTGCCAGTAGTGGCACTAGCGGGTCATACTCCTACAATGAGCAGTTCTTC.